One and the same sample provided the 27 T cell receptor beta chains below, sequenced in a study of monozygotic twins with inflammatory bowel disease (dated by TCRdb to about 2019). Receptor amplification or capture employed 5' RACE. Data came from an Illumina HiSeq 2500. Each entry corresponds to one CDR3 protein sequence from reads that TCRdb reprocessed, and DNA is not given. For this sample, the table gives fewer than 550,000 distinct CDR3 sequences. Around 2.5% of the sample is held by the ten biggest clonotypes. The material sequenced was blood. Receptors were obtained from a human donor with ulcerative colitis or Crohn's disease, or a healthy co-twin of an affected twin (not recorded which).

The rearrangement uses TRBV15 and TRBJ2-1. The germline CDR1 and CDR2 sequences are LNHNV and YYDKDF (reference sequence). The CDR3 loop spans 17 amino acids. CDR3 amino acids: CATSREGKLSSYNEQFF.

The CDR3 reads CASSLGGALTYEQYF. The chain links TRBV5-1 to TRBJ2-7; without DNA, the TCRdb call of TRBD1 cannot be checked. The germline CDR1 and CDR2 sequences are SGHRS and YFSETQ. CDR3 length: 15 amino acids.

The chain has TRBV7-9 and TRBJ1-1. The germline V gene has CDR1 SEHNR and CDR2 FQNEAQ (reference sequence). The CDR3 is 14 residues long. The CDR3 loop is CASSLVGRDTEAFF. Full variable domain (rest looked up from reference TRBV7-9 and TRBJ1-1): DTGVSQNPRHKITKRGQNVTFRCDPISEHNRLYWYRQTLGQGPEFLTYFQNEAQLEKSRLLSDRFSAERPKGSFSTLEIQRTEQGDSAMYLCASSLVGRDTEAFFGQGTRLTVV.

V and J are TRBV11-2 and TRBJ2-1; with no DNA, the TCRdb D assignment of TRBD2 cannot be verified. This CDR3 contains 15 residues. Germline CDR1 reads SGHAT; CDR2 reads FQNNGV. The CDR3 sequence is CASSPSDGAYNEQFF. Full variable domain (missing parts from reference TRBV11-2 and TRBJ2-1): EAGVAQSPRYKIIEKRQSVAFWCNPISGHATLYWYQQILGQGPKLLIQFQNNGVVDDSQLPKDRFSAERLKGVDSTLKIQPAKLEDSAVYLCASSPSDGAYNEQFFGPGTRLTVL.

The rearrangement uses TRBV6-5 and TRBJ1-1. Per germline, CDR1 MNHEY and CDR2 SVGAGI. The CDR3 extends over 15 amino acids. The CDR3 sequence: CASSYGTQTNTEAFF.

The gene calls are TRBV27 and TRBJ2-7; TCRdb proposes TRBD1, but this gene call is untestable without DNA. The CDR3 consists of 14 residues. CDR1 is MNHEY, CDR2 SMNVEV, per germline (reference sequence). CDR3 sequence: CASSYGTGGYEQYF.

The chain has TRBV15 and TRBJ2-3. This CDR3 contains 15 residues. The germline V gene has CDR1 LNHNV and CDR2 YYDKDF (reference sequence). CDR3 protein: CATSRGRSRADTQYF.

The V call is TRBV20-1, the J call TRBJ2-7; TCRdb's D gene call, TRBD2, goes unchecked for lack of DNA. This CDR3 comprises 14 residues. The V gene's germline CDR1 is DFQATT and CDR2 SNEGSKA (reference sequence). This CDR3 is CSARGGSETYEQYF.

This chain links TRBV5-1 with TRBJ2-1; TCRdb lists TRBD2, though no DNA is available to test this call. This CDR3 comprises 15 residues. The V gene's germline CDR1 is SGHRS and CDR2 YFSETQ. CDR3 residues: CASNAGEGSYNEQFF.

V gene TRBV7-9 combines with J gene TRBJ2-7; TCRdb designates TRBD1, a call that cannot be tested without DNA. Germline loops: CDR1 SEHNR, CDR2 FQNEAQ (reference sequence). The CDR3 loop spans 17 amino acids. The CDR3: CASSLSSGTWGYYEQYF.

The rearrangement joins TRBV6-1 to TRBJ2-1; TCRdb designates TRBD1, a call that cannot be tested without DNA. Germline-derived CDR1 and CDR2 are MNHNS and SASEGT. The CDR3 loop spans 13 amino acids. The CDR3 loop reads CASSEIYRDEQFF.

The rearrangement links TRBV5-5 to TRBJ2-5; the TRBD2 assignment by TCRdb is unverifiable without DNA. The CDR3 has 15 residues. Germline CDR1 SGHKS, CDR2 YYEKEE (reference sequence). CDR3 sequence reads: CASSSGTSVKETQYF.

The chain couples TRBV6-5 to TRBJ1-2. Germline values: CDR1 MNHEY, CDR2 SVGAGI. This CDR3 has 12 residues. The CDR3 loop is CASSPDTYGYTF.

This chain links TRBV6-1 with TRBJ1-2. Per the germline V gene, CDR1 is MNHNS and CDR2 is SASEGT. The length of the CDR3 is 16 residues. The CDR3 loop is CASSEHKADSSYGYTF.

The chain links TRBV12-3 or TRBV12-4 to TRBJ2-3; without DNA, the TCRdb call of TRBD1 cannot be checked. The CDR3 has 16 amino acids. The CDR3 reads CASSLQPPGLGDTQYF.

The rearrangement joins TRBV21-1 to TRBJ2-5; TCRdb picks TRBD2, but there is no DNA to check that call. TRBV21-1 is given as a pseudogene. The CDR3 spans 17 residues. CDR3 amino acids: CASSPRRASGRGETQYF.

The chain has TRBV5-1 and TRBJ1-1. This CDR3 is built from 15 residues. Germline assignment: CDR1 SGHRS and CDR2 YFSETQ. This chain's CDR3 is CASSLGRGRITEAFF.

The chain's CDR3 is CASSDRTAYEQYF. V is TRBV7-9 and J is TRBJ2-7; the D call from TCRdb, TRBD1, cannot be confirmed without DNA. The CDR3 has 13 residues. The germline V gene encodes CDR1 SEHNR and CDR2 FQNEAQ (reference sequence).

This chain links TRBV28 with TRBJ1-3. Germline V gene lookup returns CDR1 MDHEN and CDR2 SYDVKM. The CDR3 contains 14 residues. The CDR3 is CASSPIGGGNTIYF.

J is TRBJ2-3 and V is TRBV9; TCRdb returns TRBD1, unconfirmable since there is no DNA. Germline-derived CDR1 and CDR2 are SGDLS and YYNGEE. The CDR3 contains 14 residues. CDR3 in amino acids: CASTDSRSTDTQYF.

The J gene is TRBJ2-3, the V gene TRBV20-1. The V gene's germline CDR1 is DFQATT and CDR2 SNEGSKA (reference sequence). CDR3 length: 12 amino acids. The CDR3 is CSGLADTDTQYF.

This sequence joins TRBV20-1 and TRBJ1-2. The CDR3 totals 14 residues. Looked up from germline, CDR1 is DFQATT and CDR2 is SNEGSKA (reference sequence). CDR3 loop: CSARDPSRIYGYTF.

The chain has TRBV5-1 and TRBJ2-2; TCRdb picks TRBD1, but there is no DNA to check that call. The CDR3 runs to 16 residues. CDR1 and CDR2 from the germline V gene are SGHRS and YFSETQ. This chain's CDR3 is CASSLVGQGATGELFF.

CDR3 amino acids: CSAREDRLGSPLHF. This sequence joins TRBV20-1 and TRBJ1-6; the D gene TCRdb calls, TRBD1, cannot be checked with no DNA. Germline V gives CDR1 DFQATT, CDR2 SNEGSKA (reference sequence). The CDR3 loop spans 14 amino acids.

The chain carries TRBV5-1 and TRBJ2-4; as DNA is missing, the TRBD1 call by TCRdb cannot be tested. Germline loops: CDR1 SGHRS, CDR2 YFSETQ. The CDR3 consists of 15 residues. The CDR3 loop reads CASSLGGQNKNIQYF.

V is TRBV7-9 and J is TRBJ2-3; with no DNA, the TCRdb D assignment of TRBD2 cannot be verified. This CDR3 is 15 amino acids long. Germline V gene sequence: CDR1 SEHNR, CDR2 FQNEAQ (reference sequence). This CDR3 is CASSLLLGETDTQYF. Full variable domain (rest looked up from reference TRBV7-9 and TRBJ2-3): DTGVSQNPRHKITKRGQNVTFRCDPISEHNRLYWYRQTLGQGPEFLTYFQNEAQLEKSRLLSDRFSAERPKGSFSTLEIQRTEQGDSAMYLCASSLLLGETDTQYFGPGTRLTVL.

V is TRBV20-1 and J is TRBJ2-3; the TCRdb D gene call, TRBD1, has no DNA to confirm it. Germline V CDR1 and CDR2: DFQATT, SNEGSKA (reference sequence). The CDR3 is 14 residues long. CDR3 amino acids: CSAERTGLTDTQYF.